Below, 27 T cell receptor beta chains from the same sample are listed, as sequenced in a study of T cell responses to AZD1222 COVID-19 vaccine. Assay used: immunoSEQ multiplex PCR; TCRdb lists only in-frame clones, some missing. The sample has around 110,000 clones; about 80% are singletons. The source material was peripheral blood, sampled on day 0 of AZD1222 vaccination. These receptors originate from an adult in good health.

The rearrangement uses TRBV6-5 and TRBJ1-3; no clear D. Germline V lookup: CDR1 MNHEY, CDR2 SVGAGI. This CDR3 region has 15 residues. V was clipped by 8 bases and J by 0 bases, with 14 bases between them. CDR3 in amino acids: CASRGAAYSGNTIYF. DNA for the CDR3: TGTGCCAGCCGGGGAGCAGCATACTCTGGAAACACCATATATTTT.

V usage is TRBV18 and J usage is TRBJ1-2; maybe TRBD1 (6 bases). Germline V lookup: CDR1 KGHSH, CDR2 LQKENI. The CDR3 consists of 14 residues. V gave up 3 bases and J gave up 3 bases, with 11 bases separating them. CDR3 in amino acids: CASSPTDRYYGYTF. The CDR3 coding sequence is TGTGCCAGCTCACCTACGGACAGATACTATGGCTACACCTTC.

The chain recombines TRBV7-2 with TRBJ2-1; D is perhaps TRBD1 or TRBD2 (5 bases each). V shed 5 bases and J shed 2 bases, with 10 bases lying between them. Germline V gene lookup returns CDR1 SGHTA and CDR2 FQGNSA. The CDR3 totals 14 residues. The CDR3 DNA reads TGTGCCAGCAGCCGGGACCCAACCTACAATGAGCAGTTCTTC. Translation gives CASSRDPTYNEQFF.

This clone has only one observation. The gene calls are TRBV29-1 and TRBJ2-3; D uncertain. The CDR3 covers 12 residues. Germline assignment: CDR1 SQVTM and CDR2 ANQGSEA. Trimming shortened V by 7 bases and J by 5 bases, and 13 bases separated the two germline ends. The DNA of the CDR3 is TGCAGCGGCAGACTTGGAGTAGATACGCAGTATTTT. It is translated as CSGRLGVDTQYF.

The chain is built from TRBV18 and TRBJ2-7; 7 bases align to TRBD1. Germline V gives CDR1 KGHSH, CDR2 LQKENI. V was pared by 6 bases and J by 5 bases, with 10 bases of the junction left unmatched. The CDR3 loop spans 14 amino acids. CDR3 in amino acids: CASSPGTAANEQYF. As DNA, the CDR3 is TGTGCCAGCTCGCCGGGGACAGCGGCGAACGAGCAGTACTTC.

This rearrangement joins TRBV28 to TRBJ2-6; D is possibly TRBD1 (6 bases). V lost 6 bases and J 4 bases, leaving 13 bases between the germline ends. The CDR3 is 15 amino acids. The germline V gene has CDR1 MDHEN and CDR2 SYDVKM. This CDR3 is CASSPDRPGANVLTF. As DNA, the CDR3 is TGTGCCAGCAGCCCCGACAGGCCCGGGGCCAACGTCCTGACTTTC.

V and J are TRBV28 and TRBJ2-1; 9 bases agree with TRBD2. The CDR3 covers 18 residues. CDR1 is MDHEN and CDR2 is SYDVKM in the germline V gene. Unmatched junction bases numbered 17, after V lost 5 bases and J lost 6 bases. CDR3 amino acids: CASSTSSYSGGLTNEQFF. The CDR3 region has the DNA TGTGCCAGCAGTACCTCCTCCTATAGCGGGGGATTGACCAATGAGCAGTTCTTC.

This clone was counted between two and nine times. The rearrangement uses TRBV4-2 and TRBJ1-4; weak D call: TRBD1 (6 bases). Germline loops: CDR1 LGHNA, CDR2 YNFKEQ. The CDR3 has 13 residues. V was shortened by 6 bases and J by 3 bases, with 8 bases between the two germline ends. The DNA of the CDR3 is TGTGCCAGCAGGCAGGGGCCTAATGAAAAACTGTTTTTT. It specifies CASRQGPNEKLFF.

V is TRBV10-3 and J is TRBJ2-7, with D uncertain. This CDR3 contains 13 residues. Germline V gene data show CDR1 as ENHRY and CDR2 as SYGVKD. V was trimmed by 3 bases and J by 2 bases, leaving 8 bases between them. In DNA form, the CDR3 reads TGTGCCATCAGTGATTTCTCTCCCTACGAGCAGTACTTC. It is translated as CAISDFSPYEQYF.

This rearrangement joins TRBV24-1 to TRBJ2-7, with 10 bases aligning to TRBD1. V dropped 2 bases and J dropped 4; count of bases not matched to a gene: 4. The CDR3 totals 15 residues. Germline-derived CDR1 and CDR2 are KGHDR and SFDVKD. The CDR3 DNA follows: TGTGCCACCAGTGATTGGGGACAGGGGAGGTACGAGCAGTACTTC. The encoded protein is CATSDWGQGRYEQYF.

The V gene is TRBV12-3 or TRBV12-4, the J gene TRBJ1-3; D gene ambiguous. V lost 5 bases, J lost 2 bases, and 1 base lay in between. This CDR3 is 11 amino acids long. The CDR3 sequence: CASSAGNTIYF. The CDR3 DNA reads TGTGCCAGCAGTGCTGGAAACACCATATATTTT.

V is TRBV6-5 and J is TRBJ1-1; 9 positions match TRBD1. Germline V CDR1 and CDR2: MNHEY, SVGAGI. Germline trimming cut 6 bases from V and 2 bases from J; bases unmatched to any gene: 7. CDR3 size: 15 residues. CDR3 in amino acids: CASSRTGVRNTEAFF. For the CDR3, the DNA is TGTGCCAGCAGCAGGACAGGGGTTAGAAACACTGAAGCTTTCTTT.

CDR3 coding DNA: TGTGCCAGCAGCTTTACGGGGCTACGCACAGATACGCAGTATTTT. Translation: CASSFTGLRTDTQYF. The J gene is TRBJ2-3, the V gene TRBV7-2, with D perhaps TRBD1 or TRBD2 (5 bases each). V dropped 3 bases and J dropped 1 base, with 11 bases sitting between them. Germline CDR1 and CDR2: SGHTA and FQGNSA. CDR3 size: 15 residues. The variable domain in full, with the rest retrieved from reference TRBV7-2 and TRBJ2-3, is GAGVSQSPSNKVTEKGKDVELRCDPISGHTALYWYRQSLGQGLEFLIYFQGNSAPDKSGLPSDRFSAERTGGSVSTLTIQRTQQEDSAVYLCASSFTGLRTDTQYFGPGTRLTVL.

The rearrangement joins TRBV2 to TRBJ2-7; 9 bases align to TRBD1. J lost 7 bases, V lost 8 bases, and 15 bases had no gene match. This CDR3 region has 15 residues. Germline CDR1 and CDR2: SNHLY and FYNNEI. CDR3 sequence: CASGQGRYPRWEQYF. CDR3 in DNA: TGTGCCAGCGGACAGGGGCGATACCCCAGATGGGAGCAGTACTTC.

The chain links TRBV4-2 to TRBJ2-5; 7 nucleotides agree with TRBD2. Germline V CDR1 and CDR2: LGHNA, YNFKEQ. The CDR3 runs 14 residues. The junction had 5 bases not matched to a gene; V was cut back by 2 bases and J by 5 bases. The CDR3 reads CASSQRLAEETQYF. The CDR3 DNA reads as TGTGCCAGCAGCCAACGACTAGCCGAGGAGACCCAGTACTTC.

V usage is TRBV6-5 and J usage is TRBJ1-6; D is unresolved. V was shortened by 5 bases and J by 14 bases, with 10 bases between the two germline ends. The CDR3 is 11 residues long. Per germline, CDR1 MNHEY and CDR2 SVGAGI. The CDR3, as DNA: TGTGCCAGCAGTCGTAGAACGGCCCTCCACTTT. Protein product: CASSRRTALHF.

The chain recombines TRBV29-1 with TRBJ1-5; D remains unclear. Germline V gene sequence: CDR1 SQVTM, CDR2 ANQGSEA. Deletions cut 4 bases from V and 4 bases from J, with 11 bases between. There are 13 residues in the CDR3. Here the CDR3 reads CSVVTSLNQPQHF. The CDR3 DNA reads TGCAGCGTTGTGACATCTCTAAATCAGCCCCAGCATTTT. The full variable domain, its missing parts supplied by reference TRBV29-1 and TRBJ1-5, is SAVISQKPSRDICQRGTSLTIQCQVDSQVTMMFWYRQQPGQSLTLIATANQGSEATYESGFVIDKFPISRPNLTFSTLTVSNMSPEDSSIYLCSVVTSLNQPQHFGDGTRLSIL.

V usage is TRBV23-1 and J usage is TRBJ2-7; weak D call: TRBD1 (5 bases). TRBV23-1 is identified as an open reading frame with a role that is uncertain. This CDR3 region has 15 residues. V was shortened by 7 bases and J by 3 bases, with 19 bases between the two germline ends. CDR3 DNA: TGCGCCAGCAAGGGGATGGGATATAGAGACTACGAGCAGTACTTC. This encodes CASKGMGYRDYEQYF.

CDR3 loop: CASSDRARGAEAFF. The CDR3, as DNA: TGTGCCAGCAGTGATAGGGCACGGGGCGCTGAAGCTTTCTTT. The J gene is TRBJ1-1, the V gene TRBV25-1; maybe TRBD1 (5 bases). The CDR3 extends over 14 amino acids. The germline V gene encodes CDR1 MGHDK and CDR2 SYGVNS. Trimming left V 3 bases short and J 6 bases short, with 14 bases between.

The chain recombines TRBV18 with TRBJ1-2, with 9 bases matching TRBD1. V lost 3 bases, J lost 6 bases, and 5 bases stayed unmatched. Germline V gene data show CDR1 as KGHSH and CDR2 as LQKENI. The CDR3 covers 14 residues. CDR3 sequence (DNA): TGTGCCAGCTCACCGCGAGGACAGGGGCATGGCTACACCTTC. It translates to CASSPRGQGHGYTF.

The chain couples TRBV28 to TRBJ1-2; TRBD1 is a possible D gene (5 bases). The CDR3 spans 15 residues. The germline V gene encodes CDR1 MDHEN and CDR2 SYDVKM. V dropped 7 bases and J dropped 3 bases, with 18 bases sitting between them. DNA for the CDR3: TGTGCCAGCAAGCCCTCAGGGCGTAGGGACTATGGCTACACCTTC. This encodes CASKPSGRRDYGYTF.

The V gene is TRBV18, the J gene TRBJ2-7, with TRBD2 identical over 8 bases. V lost 1 base and J lost 1; bases outside the gene matches: 3. The CDR3 length is 15 residues. The germline V gene has CDR1 KGHSH and CDR2 LQKENI. CDR3 residues: CASSPLAGSSYEQYF. For the CDR3, the DNA is TGTGCCAGCTCACCACTAGCGGGATCGTCCTACGAGCAGTACTTC.

The V gene is TRBV28, the J gene TRBJ2-3; D is undetermined. Trimming took off 5 bases at V and 11 bases at J, with 14 bases between the two ends. Germline-derived CDR1 and CDR2 are MDHEN and SYDVKM. This CDR3 contains 12 residues. CDR3 loop: CASSPSTFRQYF. In DNA form, the CDR3 reads TGTGCCAGCAGTCCGAGTACTTTCAGGCAGTATTTT. Drawing the rest from reference TRBV28 and TRBJ2-3, the complete variable domain is DVKVTQSSRYLVKRTGEKVFLECVQDMDHENMFWYRQDPGLGLRLIYFSYDVKMKEKGDIPEGYSVSREKKERFSLILESASTNQTSMYLCASSPSTFRQYFGPGTRLTVL.

The J gene is TRBJ2-7, the V gene TRBV6-5, with D maybe TRBD1 (6 bases). V lost 2 bases and J 2 bases, leaving 13 bases between the germline ends. Germline values: CDR1 MNHEY, CDR2 SVGAGI. The CDR3 length is 15 residues. In DNA, the CDR3 is TGTGCCAGCAGTTACGATGCAGGGGTTGCCTACGAGCAGTACTTC. This codes for CASSYDAGVAYEQYF.

The chain combines TRBV15 with TRBJ1-3; D remains unclear. The V end lost 7 bases, the J end lost 0 bases, and 16 bases lay between the germline ends. The CDR3 spans 16 residues. Germline values: CDR1 LNHNV, CDR2 YYDKDF (reference sequence). CDR3 DNA sequence: TGTGCCACCAACCGTCCGAGGGAGAGCTCTGGAAACACCATATATTTT. Amino acids: CATNRPRESSGNTIYF.

The CDR3 is CASSLGGAYEDGAPLHF. CDR3 nucleotides: TGCGCCAGCAGCCTAGGGGGGGCGTATGAGGATGGAGCACCCCTCCACTTT. The V and J genes are TRBV4-1 and TRBJ1-6; a weak D match, TRBD1 (6 bases). The CDR3 has 17 residues. Trimming removed 4 bases from V and 11 bases from J, with 24 bases in between. The germline V gene encodes CDR1 MGHRA and CDR2 YSYEKL.

This clone appeared once. Here the CDR3 DNA reads TGTGCCAGCTCCCCCCCCCAGGACCCATCCCCGTCTTTCTTT. Translating gives CASSPPQDPSPSFF. The chain recombines TRBV18 with TRBJ1-1; D gene ambiguous. V was clipped by 6 bases and J by 12 bases, with 23 bases between them. Germline CDR1 and CDR2: KGHSH and LQKENI. The length of the CDR3 is 14 residues.